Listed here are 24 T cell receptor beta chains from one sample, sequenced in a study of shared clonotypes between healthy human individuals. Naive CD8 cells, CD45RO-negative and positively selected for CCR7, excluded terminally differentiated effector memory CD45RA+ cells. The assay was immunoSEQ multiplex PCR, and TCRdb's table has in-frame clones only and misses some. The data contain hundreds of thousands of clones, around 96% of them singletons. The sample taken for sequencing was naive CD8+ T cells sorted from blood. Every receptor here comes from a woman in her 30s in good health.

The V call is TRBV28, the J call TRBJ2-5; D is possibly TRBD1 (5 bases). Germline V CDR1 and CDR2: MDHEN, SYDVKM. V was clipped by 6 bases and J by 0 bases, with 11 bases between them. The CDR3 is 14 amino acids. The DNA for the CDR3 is TGTGCCAGCAGGACGACAGCGTACCAAGAGACCCAGTACTTC. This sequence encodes CASRTTAYQETQYF.

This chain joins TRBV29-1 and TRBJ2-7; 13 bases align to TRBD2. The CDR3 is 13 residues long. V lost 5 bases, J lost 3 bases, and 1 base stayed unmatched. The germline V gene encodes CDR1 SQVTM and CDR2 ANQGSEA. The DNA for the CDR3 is TGCAGCGTTTGGACTAGCGGGAGCTACGAGCAGTACTTC. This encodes CSVWTSGSYEQYF.

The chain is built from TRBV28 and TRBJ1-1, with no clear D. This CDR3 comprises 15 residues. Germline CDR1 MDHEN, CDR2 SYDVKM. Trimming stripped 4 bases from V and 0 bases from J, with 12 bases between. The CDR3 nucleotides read TGTGCCAGCAGTTCTGTTGGTGTACTGAACACTGAAGCTTTCTTT. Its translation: CASSSVGVLNTEAFF.

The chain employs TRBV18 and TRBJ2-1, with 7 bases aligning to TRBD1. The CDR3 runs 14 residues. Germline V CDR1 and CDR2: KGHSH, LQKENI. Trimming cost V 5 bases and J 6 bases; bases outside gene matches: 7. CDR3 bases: TGTGCCAGCTCAACGATTGACAGGGTCAATGAGCAGTTCTTC. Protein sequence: CASSTIDRVNEQFF.

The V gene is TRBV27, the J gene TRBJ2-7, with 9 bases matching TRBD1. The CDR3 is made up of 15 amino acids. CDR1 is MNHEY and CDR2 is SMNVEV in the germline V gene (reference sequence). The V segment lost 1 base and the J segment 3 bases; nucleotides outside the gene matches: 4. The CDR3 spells CASSLLGTGNYEQYF. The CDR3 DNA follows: TGTGCCAGCAGTTTATTGGGGACAGGGAACTACGAGCAGTACTTC.

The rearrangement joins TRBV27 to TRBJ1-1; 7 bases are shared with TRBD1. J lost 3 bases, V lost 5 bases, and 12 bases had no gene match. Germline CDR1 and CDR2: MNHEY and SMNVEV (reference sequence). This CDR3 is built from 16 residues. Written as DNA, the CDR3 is TGTGCCAGCAGTACCAGTAGGGGGCTTAGGGACACTGAAGCTTTCTTT. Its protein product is CASSTSRGLRDTEAFF.

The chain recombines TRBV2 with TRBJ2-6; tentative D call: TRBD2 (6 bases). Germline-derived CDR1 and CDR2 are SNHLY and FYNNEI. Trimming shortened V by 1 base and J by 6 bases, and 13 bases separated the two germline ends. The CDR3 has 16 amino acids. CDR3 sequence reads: CASSEVGGDEANVLTF. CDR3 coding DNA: TGTGCCAGCAGTGAAGTCGGGGGAGACGAGGCCAACGTCCTGACTTTC.

CDR3 region: CASSQDRVLFMNTEAFF. The CDR3, as DNA: TGCGCCAGCAGCCAAGACAGGGTACTCTTCATGAACACTGAAGCTTTCTTT. J is TRBJ1-1 and V is TRBV4-1, with D tentatively TRBD1 (5 bases). This CDR3 contains 17 residues. The germline CDR1 and CDR2 sequences are MGHRA and YSYEKL. V shed 0 bases and J shed 0 bases, with 14 bases lying between them.

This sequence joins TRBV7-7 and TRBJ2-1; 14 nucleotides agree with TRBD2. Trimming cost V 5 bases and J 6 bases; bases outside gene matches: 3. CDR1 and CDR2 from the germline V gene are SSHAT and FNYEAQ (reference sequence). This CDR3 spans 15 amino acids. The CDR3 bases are TGTGCCAGCAGCCCGGGACTAGCGGGAGCCAATGAGCAGTTCTTC. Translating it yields CASSPGLAGANEQFF.

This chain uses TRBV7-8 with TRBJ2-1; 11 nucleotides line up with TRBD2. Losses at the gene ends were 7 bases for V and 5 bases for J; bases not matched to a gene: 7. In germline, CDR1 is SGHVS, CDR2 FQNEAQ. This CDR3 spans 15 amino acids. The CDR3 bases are TGTGCCAGCACCGGACTAGCGGGCGTGAACAATGAGCAGTTCTTC. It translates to CASTGLAGVNNEQFF.

This CDR3 reads CASSHGDRGNTEAFF. The DNA for the CDR3 is TGCGCCAGCAGTCATGGAGACAGGGGCAACACTGAAGCTTTCTTT. V and J are TRBV23-1 and TRBJ1-1; 8 nucleotides match TRBD1. TRBV23-1 is an ORF; its function is uncertain. This CDR3 is built from 15 residues. J lost 2 bases, V lost 3 bases, and 5 bases had no gene match.

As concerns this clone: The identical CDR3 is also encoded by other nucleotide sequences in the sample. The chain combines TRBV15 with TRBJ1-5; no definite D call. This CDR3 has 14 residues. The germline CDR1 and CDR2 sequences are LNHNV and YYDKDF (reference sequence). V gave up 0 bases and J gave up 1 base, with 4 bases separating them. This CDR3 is CATSRDLSNQPQHF. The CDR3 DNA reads TGTGCCACCAGCAGAGATCTGAGCAATCAGCCCCAGCATTTT.

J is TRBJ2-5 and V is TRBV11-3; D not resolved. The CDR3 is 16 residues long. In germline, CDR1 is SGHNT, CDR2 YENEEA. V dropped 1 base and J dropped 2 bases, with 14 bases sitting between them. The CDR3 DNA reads TGTGCCAGCAGCTTAGTTTGCGGAGAACAACAAGAGACCCAGTACTTC. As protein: CASSLVCGEQQETQYF.

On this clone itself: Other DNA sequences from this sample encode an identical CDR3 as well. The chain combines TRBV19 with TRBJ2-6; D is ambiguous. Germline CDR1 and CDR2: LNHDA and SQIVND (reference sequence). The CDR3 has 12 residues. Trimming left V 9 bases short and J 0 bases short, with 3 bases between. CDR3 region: CASSSGANVLTF. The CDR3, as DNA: TGTGCCAGCAGCTCTGGGGCCAACGTCCTGACTTTC.

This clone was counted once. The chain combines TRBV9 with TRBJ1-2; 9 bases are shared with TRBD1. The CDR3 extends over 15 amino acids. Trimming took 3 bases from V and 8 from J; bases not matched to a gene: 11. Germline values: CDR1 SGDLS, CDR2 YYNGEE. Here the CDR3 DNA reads TGTGCCAGCAGCGCCTCGGACAGGGGAACGCGAGGCTACACCTTC. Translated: CASSASDRGTRGYTF.

The CDR3 here is CSVELSGLYNEQFF. CDR3 coding DNA: TGCAGCGTTGAACTATCCGGGCTTTACAATGAGCAGTTCTTC. This chain links TRBV29-1 with TRBJ2-1; D unresolved. Trimming cost V 2 bases and J 4 bases, with 12 bases left between them. CDR1 is SQVTM and CDR2 is ANQGSEA in the germline V gene. This CDR3 spans 14 amino acids.

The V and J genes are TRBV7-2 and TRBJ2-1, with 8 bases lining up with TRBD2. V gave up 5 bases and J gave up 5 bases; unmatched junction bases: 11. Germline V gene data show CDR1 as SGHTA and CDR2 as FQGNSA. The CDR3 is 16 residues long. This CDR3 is CASSPVGGRLHNEQFF. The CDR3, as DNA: TGTGCCAGCAGCCCGGTTGGCGGGAGGTTGCACAATGAGCAGTTCTTC.

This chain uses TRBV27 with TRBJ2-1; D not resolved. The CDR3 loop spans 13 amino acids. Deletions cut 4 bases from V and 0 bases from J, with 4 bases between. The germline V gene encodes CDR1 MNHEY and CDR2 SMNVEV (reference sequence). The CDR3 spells CASSSNSYNEQFF. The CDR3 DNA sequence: TGTGCCAGCAGTTCGAACTCCTACAATGAGCAGTTCTTC.

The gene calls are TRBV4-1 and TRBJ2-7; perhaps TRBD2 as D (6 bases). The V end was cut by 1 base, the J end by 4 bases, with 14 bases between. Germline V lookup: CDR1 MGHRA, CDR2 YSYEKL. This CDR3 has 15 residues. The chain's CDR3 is CASSQVEAGQYEQYF. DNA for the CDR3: TGCGCCAGCAGCCAAGTGGAAGCGGGTCAGTACGAGCAGTACTTC.

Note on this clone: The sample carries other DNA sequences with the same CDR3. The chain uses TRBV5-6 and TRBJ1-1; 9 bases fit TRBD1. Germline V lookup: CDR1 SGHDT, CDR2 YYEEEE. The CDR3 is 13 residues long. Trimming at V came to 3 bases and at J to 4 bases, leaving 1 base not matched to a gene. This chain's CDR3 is CASSSTGGTEAFF. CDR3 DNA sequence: TGTGCCAGCAGCTCGACAGGGGGCACTGAAGCTTTCTTT.

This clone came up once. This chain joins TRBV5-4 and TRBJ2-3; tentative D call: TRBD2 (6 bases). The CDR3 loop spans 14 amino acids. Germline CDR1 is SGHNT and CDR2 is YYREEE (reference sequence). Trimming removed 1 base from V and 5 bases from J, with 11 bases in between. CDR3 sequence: CASSLPGEVDTQYF. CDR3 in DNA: TGTGCCAGCAGCTTGCCGGGAGAGGTAGATACGCAGTATTTT.

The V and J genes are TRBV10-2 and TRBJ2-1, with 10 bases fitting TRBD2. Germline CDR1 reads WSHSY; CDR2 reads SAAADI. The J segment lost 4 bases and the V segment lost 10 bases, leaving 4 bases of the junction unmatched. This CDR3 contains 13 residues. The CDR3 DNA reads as TGCGCCACAGGTAGCGGGGGGTACAATGAGCAGTTCTTC. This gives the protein CATGSGGYNEQFF.

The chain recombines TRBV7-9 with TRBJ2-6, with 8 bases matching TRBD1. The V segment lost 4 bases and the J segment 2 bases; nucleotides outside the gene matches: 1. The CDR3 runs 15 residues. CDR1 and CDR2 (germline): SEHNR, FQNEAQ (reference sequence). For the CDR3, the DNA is TGTGCCAGCAGCTCGACAGGGGCTGGGGCCAACGTCCTGACTTTC. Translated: CASSSTGAGANVLTF.

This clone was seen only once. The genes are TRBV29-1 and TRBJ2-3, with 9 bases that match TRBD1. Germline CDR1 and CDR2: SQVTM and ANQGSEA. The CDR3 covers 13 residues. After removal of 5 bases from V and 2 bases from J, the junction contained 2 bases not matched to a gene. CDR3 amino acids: CSVTGGPTDTQYF. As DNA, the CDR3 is TGCAGCGTTACAGGGGGCCCCACAGATACGCAGTATTTT.